The sequence of this TCR beta chain was determined in a study of regulatory T cells in long-lasting Graves disease. Investigators prepared the TCR beta libraries by applying iRepertoire HTBI primers and Arm-PCR of CDR3 regions. TCRdb re-analysed the multiplex PCR reads in MiXCR, keeping a single row per CDR3 protein. The sample has around 460,000 distinct CDR3 sequences; about 14% are singletons. Specified time point: newly diagnosed GD, antithyroid drugs for less than 3 months. Scientists built the TCR library using RNA that was extracted from PBMCs. The source of the patients was an endocrinology department in Xi'an, China. This clonotype appeared many times. This CDR3 comprises 13 residues. V was cut by 3 bases and J by 6 bases, with 12 bases left in between. Germline lookup yields CDR1 SGHTA and CDR2 FQGNSA. The same sample was also studied in work on T cells in Graves' hyperthyroidism and ophthalmopathy.

The sample was peripheral blood mononuclear cells (PBMCs), taken at new diagnosis, from a patient treated with antithyroid drugs. This clonotype originated in a woman aged 45-59 years with Graves disease. V usage is TRBV7-2 and J usage is TRBJ2-7, with D tentatively TRBD2 (5 bases). The DNA of the CDR3 is TGTGCCAGCAGCTTCGCTCCCGGGGTCGAGCAGTACTTC. It encodes CASSFAPGVEQYF.